This record looks at one TCR beta chain sequence and its context. What it binds is not known. This CDR3 is built from 13 residues. The V gene lost 4 bases and the J gene lost 4 bases, with 10 bases spanning the gap. The germline V gene has CDR1 SNHLY and CDR2 FYNNEI. This sample is drawn from a study of OX40 agonist ivuxolimab in advanced cancers. Study summary: Dose-escalation cases comprised hepatocellular carcinoma, melanoma, renal cell or head and neck cancer. Eligibility admitted prior anti-PD-1, anti-PD-L1 or anti-CTLA-4 therapy; roughly 39% had some.

Only in-frame clones appear in the TCRdb table, and some are missing; sequencing was by immunoSEQ multiplex PCR. The data hold 70,000 to 90,000 clones, with 80% to 90% observed a single time. Overall study results and limits: The CD4+ and CD8+ T cells in the blood had expanded clonally by week 6 at 0.1 to 3.0 mg/kg.

J is TRBJ1-2 and V is TRBV2; D unclear. The sequences come from CD4+ or CD8+ T cells sorted from blood, collected in a trial of the OX40 agonist ivuxolimab. The sequence was collected from an adult with an advanced solid tumor such as melanoma, head and neck, liver or kidney cancer. The CDR3 coding sequence is TGTGCCAGCAGTGGGGAGGGAGCCTATGGCTACACCTTC. It codes for CASSGEGAYGYTF. Complete variable domain (other parts from reference TRBV2 and TRBJ1-2): EPEVTQTPSHQVTQMGQEVILRCVPISNHLYFYWYRQILGQKVEFLVSFYNNEISEKSEIFDDQFSVERPDGSNFTLKIRSTKLEDSAMYFCASSGEGAYGYTFGSGTRLTVV.